These T cell receptor beta chains were read from a single sample in a study of blood T cell repertoires in COVID-19. Method: immunoSEQ multiplex PCR; TCRdb's copy keeps in-frame clones and lacks some. Of approximately 30,000 clones in the sample, more than 70% were seen once. Specimen: peripheral blood. Receptors were obtained from a human donor in a cohort sampled during active COVID-19. Both conserved end residues are trimmed from each CDR3. Fields, in order: V gene, J gene, clone size, CDR3 protein. Part of the rows lack a size; the others show once, few, many or a class for expanded clones.

>TRBV15|TRBJ2-5|-
ATSSGTIQETQY
>TRBV6-6|TRBJ2-3|-
ASSYFSGGRPDTQY
>TRBV2|TRBJ2-5|-
ASSNAGTTQLFRY
>TRBV2|TRBJ2-7|-
ASGRQGFIGEQY
>TRBV9|TRBJ1-3|-
ASSPRGGSGNTIY
>TRBV3-1/TRBV3-2|TRBJ2-5|once
ASGRNGLAGGETQY
>TRBV30|TRBJ1-1|-
AWSVTLGTEAF
>TRBV5-1|TRBJ1-4|-
ASNQLGQFNEKLF
>TRBV10-3|TRBJ1-5|-
ATGQGRGLGSGNQPQH
>TRBV19|TRBJ1-3|once
ASSIRGGNTIY
>TRBV25-1|TRBJ1-6|-
ASSPHISGQGYNSPLH
>TRBV10-2|TRBJ1-6|-
ASGTQGPHSPLH
>TRBV2|TRBJ2-3|-
ASSERDSFTTQY
>TRBV5-1|TRBJ1-1|-
ASSLGTGNTEAF
>TRBV2|TRBJ2-3|-
ASTGSGVDTQY
>TRBV5-6|TRBJ2-4|-
ASSALGMEY
>TRBV6-6|TRBJ1-2|-
ASSYRQGPDNYGYT
>TRBV6-1|TRBJ1-2|-
ASSDRGTYGYT
>TRBV7-6|TRBJ1-2|-
ASSRDRTHYGYT
>TRBV27|TRBJ2-7|-
ASSLSAGGYEQY
>TRBV5-1|TRBJ1-1|-
ASSLEQVNTEAF
>TRBV12-3/TRBV12-4|TRBJ1-1|-
ASSRNTEAF
>TRBV25-1|TRBJ1-2|-
ASSERRGLLYGYT
>TRBV3-1/TRBV3-2|TRBJ1-2|-
ASSQDGTGEGYT
>TRBV2|TRBJ1-1|-
ASGPPEAEAF
>TRBV25-1|TRBJ1-5|-
ASSPTGVVQPQH
>TRBV29-1|TRBJ1-2|-
SVEVAGEIYGYT
>TRBV5-5|TRBJ2-1|-
ASSLRRQGEQWNEQF